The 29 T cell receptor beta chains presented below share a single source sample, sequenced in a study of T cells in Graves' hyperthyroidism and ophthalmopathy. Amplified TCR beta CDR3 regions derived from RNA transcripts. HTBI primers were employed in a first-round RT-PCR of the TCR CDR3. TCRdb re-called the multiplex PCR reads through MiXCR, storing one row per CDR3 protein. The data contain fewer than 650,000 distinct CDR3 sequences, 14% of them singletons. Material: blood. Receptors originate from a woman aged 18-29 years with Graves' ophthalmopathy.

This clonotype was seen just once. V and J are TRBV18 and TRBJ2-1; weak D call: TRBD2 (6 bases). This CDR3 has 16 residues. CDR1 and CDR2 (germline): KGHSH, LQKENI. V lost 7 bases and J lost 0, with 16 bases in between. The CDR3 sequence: CASFQSLAPSYNEQFF. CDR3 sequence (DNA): TGTGCCAGCTTTCAAAGCCTAGCGCCCTCCTACAATGAGCAGTTCTTC.

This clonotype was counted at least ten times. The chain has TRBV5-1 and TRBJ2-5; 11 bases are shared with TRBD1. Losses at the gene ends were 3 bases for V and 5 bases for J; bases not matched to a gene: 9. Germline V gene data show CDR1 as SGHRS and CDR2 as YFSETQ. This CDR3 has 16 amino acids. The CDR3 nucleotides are TGCGCCAGCAGCTCGACCGGGACAGGGGGATGGGAGACCCAGTACTTC. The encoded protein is CASSSTGTGGWETQYF. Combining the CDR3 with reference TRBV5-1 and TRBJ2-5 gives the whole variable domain KAGVTQTPRYLIKTRGQQVTLSCSPISGHRSVSWYQQTPGQGLQFLFEYFSETQRNKGNFPGRFSGRQFSNSRSEMNVSTLELGDSALYLCASSSTGTGGWETQYFGPGTRLLVL.

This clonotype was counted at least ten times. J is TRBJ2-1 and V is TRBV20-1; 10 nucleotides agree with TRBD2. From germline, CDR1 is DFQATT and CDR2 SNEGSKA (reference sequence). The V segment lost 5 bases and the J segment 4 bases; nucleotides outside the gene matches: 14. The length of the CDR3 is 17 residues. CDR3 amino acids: CSAQRTSGISIYNEQFF. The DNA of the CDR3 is TGCAGTGCTCAGAGAACTAGCGGGATTTCGATATACAATGAGCAGTTCTTC.

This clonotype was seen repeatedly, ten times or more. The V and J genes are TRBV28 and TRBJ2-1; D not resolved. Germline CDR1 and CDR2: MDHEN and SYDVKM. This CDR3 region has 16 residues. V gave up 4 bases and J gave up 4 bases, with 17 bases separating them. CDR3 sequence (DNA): TGTGCCAGCAGTTCCCCCCCGGAACGGATTTACAATGAGCAGTTCTTC. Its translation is CASSSPPERIYNEQFF.

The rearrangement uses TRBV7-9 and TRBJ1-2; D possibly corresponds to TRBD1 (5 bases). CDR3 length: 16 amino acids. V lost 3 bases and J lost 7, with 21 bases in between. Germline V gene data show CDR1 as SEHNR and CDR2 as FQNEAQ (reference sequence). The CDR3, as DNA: TGTGCCAGCAGCTTTAAACCCGCCGGGGCCACCTTTGGCTACACCTTC. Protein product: CASSFKPAGATFGYTF.

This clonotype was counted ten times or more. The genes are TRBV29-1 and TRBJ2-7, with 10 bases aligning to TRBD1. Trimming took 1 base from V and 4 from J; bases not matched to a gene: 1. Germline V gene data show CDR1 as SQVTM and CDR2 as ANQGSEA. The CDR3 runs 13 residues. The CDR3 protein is CSVEAGQGYEQYF. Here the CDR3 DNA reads TGCAGCGTTGAAGCGGGACAGGGGTACGAGCAGTACTTC.

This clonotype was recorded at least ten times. The CDR3 spells CATQNVAGVLHEQFF. CDR3 nucleotides: TGTGCCACCCAGAACGTAGCGGGAGTCCTCCATGAGCAGTTCTTC. J is TRBJ2-1 and V is TRBV15; 9 nucleotides line up with TRBD2. The CDR3 covers 15 residues. The trim removed 8 bases at V and 8 bases at J, leaving 13 bases unmatched. CDR1 is LNHNV and CDR2 is YYDKDF in the germline V gene (reference sequence).

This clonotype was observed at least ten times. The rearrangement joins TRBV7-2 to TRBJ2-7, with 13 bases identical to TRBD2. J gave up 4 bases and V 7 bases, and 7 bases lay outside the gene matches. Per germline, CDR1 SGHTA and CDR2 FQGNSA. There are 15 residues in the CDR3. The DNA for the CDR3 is TGTGCCAGCACCCAAGGACTAGCGGGAGTATACGAGCAGTACTTC. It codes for CASTQGLAGVYEQYF.

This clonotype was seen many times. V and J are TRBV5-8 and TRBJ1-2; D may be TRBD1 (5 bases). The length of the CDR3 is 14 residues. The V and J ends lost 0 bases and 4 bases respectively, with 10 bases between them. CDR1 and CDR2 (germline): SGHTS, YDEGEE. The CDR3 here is CASSLGGPRYGYTF. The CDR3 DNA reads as TGTGCCAGCAGCTTGGGGGGCCCGCGCTATGGCTACACCTTC.

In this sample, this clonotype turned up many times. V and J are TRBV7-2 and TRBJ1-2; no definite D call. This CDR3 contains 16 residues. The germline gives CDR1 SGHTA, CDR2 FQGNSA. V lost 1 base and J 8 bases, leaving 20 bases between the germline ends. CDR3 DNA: TGTGCCAGCAGCTTAGTACAAGGCCCGGGGTCTATGGGCTACACCTTC. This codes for CASSLVQGPGSMGYTF.

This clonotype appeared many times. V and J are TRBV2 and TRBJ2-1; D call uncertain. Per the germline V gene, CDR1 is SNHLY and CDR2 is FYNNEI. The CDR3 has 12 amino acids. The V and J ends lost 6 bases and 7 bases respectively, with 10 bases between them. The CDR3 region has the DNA TGTGCCAGCAGCCCCGCTATGAATGAGCAGTTCTTC. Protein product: CASSPAMNEQFF.

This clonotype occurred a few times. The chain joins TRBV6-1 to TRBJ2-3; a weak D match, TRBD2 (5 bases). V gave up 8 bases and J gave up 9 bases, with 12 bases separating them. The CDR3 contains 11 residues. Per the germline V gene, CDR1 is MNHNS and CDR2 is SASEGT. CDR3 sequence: CASGARETQYF. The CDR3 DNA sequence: TGTGCCAGCGGAGCACGGGAAACGCAGTATTTT.

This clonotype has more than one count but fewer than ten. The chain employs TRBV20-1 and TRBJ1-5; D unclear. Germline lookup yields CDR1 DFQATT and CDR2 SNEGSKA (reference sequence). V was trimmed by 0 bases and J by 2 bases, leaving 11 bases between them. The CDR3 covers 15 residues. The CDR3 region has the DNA TGCAGTGCTAGAGATTTAGTCGGCGGCAATCAGCCCCAGCATTTT. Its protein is CSARDLVGGNQPQHF.

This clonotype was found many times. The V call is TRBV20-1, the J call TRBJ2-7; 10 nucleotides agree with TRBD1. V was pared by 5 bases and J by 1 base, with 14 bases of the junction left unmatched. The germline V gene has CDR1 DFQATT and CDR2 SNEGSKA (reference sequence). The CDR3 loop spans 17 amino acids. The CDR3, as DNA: TGCAGTGCTGGAAAAGCTCCGGGACAGGGGTTATCCTACGAGCAGTACTTC. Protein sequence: CSAGKAPGQGLSYEQYF.

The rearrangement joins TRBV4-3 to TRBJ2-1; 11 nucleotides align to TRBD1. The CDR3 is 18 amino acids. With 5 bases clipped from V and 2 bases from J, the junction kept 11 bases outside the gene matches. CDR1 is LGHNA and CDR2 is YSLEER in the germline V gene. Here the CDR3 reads CASSSNRPGQGAYNEQFF. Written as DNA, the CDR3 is TGCGCCAGCAGCTCGAACCGGCCGGGACAGGGGGCCTACAATGAGCAGTTCTTC.

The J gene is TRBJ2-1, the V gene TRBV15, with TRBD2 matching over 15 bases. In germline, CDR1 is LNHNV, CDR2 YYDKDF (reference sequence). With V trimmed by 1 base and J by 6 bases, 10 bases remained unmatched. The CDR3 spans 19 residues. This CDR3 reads CATSRAPTGLAGGRNEQFF. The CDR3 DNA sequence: TGTGCCACCAGCAGAGCGCCGACGGGACTAGCGGGAGGTCGCAATGAGCAGTTCTTC.

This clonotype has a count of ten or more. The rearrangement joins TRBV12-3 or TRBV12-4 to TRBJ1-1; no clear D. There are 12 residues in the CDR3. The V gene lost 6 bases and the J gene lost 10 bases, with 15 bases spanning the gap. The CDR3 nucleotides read TGTGCCAGCAGGAGGGTGGGGTTAGCAGCTTTCTTT. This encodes CASRRVGLAAFF.

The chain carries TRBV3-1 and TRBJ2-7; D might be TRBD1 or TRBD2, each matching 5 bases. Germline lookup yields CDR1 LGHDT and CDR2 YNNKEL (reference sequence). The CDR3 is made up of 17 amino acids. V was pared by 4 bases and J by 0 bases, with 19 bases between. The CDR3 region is CASSRPRRGPISYEQYF. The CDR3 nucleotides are TGTGCCAGCAGCCGCCCCCGTAGGGGACCCATCTCCTACGAGCAGTACTTC.

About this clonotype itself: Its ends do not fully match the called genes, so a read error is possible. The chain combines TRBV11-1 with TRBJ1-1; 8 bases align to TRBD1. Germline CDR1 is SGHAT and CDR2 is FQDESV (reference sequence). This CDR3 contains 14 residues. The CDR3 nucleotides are TGCGCCAGCAGCTTAACAGGGGGTATCACTGAAGCTTTCTTT. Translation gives CASSLTGGITEAFF.

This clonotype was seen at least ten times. The chain's CDR3 is CASSFSGDRIYGYTF. In DNA, the CDR3 is TGTGCCAGCAGTTTCTCGGGGGACAGGATATATGGCTACACCTTC. This rearrangement joins TRBV12-3 or TRBV12-4 to TRBJ1-2; 8 bases fit TRBD1. Trimming took 3 bases from V and 5 from J; bases not matched to a gene: 8. CDR3 size: 15 residues.

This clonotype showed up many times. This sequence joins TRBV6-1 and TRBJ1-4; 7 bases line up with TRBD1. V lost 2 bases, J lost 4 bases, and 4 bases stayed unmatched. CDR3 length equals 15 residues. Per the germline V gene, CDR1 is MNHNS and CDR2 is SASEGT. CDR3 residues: CASSEYRGGNEKLFF. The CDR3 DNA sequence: TGTGCCAGCAGTGAATACAGGGGTGGTAATGAAAAACTGTTTTTT.

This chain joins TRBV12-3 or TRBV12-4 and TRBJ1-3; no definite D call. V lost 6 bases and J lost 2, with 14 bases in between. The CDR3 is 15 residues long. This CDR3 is CASSSGTETGNTIYF. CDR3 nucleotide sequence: TGTGCCAGCAGCTCTGGTACGGAAACTGGAAACACCATATATTTT.

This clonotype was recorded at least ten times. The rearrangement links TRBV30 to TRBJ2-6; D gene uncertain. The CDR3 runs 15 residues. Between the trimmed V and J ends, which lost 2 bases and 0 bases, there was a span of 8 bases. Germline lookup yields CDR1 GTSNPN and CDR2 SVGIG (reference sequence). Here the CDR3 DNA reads TGTGCCTGGAGTAAACAGATCTCTGGGGCCAACGTCCTGACTTTC. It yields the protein CAWSKQISGANVLTF.

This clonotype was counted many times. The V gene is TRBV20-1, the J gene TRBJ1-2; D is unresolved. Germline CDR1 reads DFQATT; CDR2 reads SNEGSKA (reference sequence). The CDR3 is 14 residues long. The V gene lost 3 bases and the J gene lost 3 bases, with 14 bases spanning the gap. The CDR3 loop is CSASTGFGDYGYTF. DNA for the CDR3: TGCAGTGCTAGCACCGGTTTCGGGGACTATGGCTACACCTTC.

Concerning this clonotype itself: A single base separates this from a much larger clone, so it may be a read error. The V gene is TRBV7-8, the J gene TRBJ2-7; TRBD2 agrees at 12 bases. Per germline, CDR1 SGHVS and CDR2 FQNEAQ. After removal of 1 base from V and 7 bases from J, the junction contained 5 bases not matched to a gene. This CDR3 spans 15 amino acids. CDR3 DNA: TGTGCCAGCAGCTTAGGGACTAGCGGGGCAAATGAGCAGTACTTC. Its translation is CASSLGTSGANEQYF.

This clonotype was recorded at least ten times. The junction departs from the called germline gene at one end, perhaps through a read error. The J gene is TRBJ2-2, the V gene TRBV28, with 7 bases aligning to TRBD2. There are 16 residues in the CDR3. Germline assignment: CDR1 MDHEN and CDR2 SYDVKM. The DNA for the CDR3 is TGTGCCAGCAGCCCCCAAAGCGGGATGAACGCCGGGGAGCTGTTTTTT. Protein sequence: CASSPQSGMNAGELFF. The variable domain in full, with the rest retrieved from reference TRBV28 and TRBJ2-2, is DVKVTQSSRYLVKRTGEKVFLECVQDMDHENMFWYRQDPGLGLRLIYFSYDVKMKEKGDIPEGYSVSREKKERFSLILESASTNQTSMYLCASSPQSGMNAGELFFGEGSRLTVL.

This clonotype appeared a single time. The CDR3 nucleotides read TGTGCCAGCAGTTTAGACAGGGGTGGTGGCTACACCTTC. Amino acid sequence: CASSLDRGGGYTF. This rearrangement joins TRBV12-3 or TRBV12-4 to TRBJ1-2, with 7 positions matching TRBD1. V lost 1 base and J lost 7; bases outside the gene matches: 3. CDR3 size: 13 residues.

The CDR3 DNA reads TGTGCCATCAGTGTTACTCAGGGGGCTGGCACCGGGGAGCTGTTTTTT. This codes for CAISVTQGAGTGELFF. The V and J genes are TRBV10-3 and TRBJ2-2; 8 bases are a match to TRBD1. Trimming removed 4 bases from V and 4 bases from J; junction bases left unmatched: 8. The germline CDR1 and CDR2 sequences are ENHRY and SYGVKD. This CDR3 has 16 amino acids.

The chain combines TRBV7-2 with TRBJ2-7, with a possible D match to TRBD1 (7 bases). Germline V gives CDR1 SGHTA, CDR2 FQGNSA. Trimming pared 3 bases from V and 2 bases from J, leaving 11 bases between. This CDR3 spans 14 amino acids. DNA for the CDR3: TGTGCCAGCAGCTTGCGCGGGACAGCCTACGAGCAGTACTTC. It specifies CASSLRGTAYEQYF. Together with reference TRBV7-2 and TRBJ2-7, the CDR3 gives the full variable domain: GAGVSQSPSNKVTEKGKDVELRCDPISGHTALYWYRQSLGQGLEFLIYFQGNSAPDKSGLPSDRFSAERTGGSVSTLTIQRTQQEDSAVYLCASSLRGTAYEQYFGPGTRLTVT.